The T cell receptor beta chain described here comes from a study of T cell repertoires in cytomegalovirus infection. Study observations and caveats: The ex vivo response was dominated by HLA-C-restricted CMV-specific TCR beta clonotypes.

Between the trimmed V and J ends, which lost 5 bases and 0 bases, there was a span of 15 bases. The germline V gene encodes CDR1 SGHVS and CDR2 FQNEAQ. This CDR3 comprises 16 residues. One entry per CDR3 protein, called by TCRdb with MiXCR from the reads. Among about 330,000 distinct CDR3 sequences listed, 9.5% were seen once. In regard to this clonotype: Its specificity is unknown.

V usage is TRBV7-8 and J usage is TRBJ2-3; D might be TRBD1 (6 bases). The sequencing sample was made of PBMCs. This TCR derives from a human donor in good health (CMV status not recorded). Some clones in this sample may be carry-over from other donors' samples. CDR3 sequence: CASSPRTASSTDTQYF. CDR3 in DNA: TGTGCCAGCAGCCCGAGGACAGCTTCTAGCACAGATACGCAGTATTTT. Drawing the rest from reference TRBV7-8 and TRBJ2-3, the complete variable domain is GAGVSQSPRYKVAKRGQDVALRCDPISGHVSLFWYQQALGQGPEFLTYFQNEAQLDKSGLPSDRFFAERPEGSVSTLKIQRTQQEDSAVYLCASSPRTASSTDTQYFGPGTRLTVL.